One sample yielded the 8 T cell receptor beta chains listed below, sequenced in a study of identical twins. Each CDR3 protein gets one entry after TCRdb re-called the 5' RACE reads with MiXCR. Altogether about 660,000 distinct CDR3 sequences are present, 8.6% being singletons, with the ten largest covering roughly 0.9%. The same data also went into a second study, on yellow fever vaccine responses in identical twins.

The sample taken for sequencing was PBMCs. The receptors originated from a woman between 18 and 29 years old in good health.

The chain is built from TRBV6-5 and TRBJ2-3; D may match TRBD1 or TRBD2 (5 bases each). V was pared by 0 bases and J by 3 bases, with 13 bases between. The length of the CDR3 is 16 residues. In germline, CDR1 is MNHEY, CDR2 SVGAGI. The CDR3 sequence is CASSYSGDGRTDTQYF. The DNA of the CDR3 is TGTGCCAGCAGTTACTCAGGGGACGGACGGACAGATACGCAGTATTTT.

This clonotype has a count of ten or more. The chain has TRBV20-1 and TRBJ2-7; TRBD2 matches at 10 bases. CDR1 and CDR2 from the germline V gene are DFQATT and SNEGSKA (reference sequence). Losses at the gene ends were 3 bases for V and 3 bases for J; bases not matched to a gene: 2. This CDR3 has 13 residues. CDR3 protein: CSARGTSDYEQYF. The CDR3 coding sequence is TGCAGTGCTAGGGGGACTAGCGACTACGAGCAGTACTTC.

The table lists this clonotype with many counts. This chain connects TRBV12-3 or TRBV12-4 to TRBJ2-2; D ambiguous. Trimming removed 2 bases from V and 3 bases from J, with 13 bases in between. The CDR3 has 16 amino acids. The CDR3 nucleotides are TGTGCCAGCAGTTTAACTCCAGGACCGTACACCGGGGAGCTGTTTTTT. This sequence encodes CASSLTPGPYTGELFF.

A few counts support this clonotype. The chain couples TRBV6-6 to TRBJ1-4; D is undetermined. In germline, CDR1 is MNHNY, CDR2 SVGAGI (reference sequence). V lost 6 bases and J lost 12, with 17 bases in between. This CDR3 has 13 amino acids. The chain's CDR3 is CASRYGIFGELFF. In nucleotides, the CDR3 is TGTGCCAGCAGATATGGGATTTTCGGGGAACTGTTTTTT.

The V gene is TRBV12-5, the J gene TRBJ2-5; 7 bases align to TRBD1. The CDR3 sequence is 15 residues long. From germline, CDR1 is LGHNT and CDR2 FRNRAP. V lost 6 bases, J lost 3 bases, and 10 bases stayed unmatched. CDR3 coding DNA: TGTGCTAGTGGAACCGGGACAGCCTCTAAAGAGACCCAGTACTTC. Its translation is CASGTGTASKETQYF.

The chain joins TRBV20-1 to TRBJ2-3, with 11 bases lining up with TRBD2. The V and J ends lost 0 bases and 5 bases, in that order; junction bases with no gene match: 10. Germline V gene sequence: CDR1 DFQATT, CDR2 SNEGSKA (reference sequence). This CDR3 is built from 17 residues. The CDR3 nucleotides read TGCAGTGCTAGAGACCTACTAGCGGGAGAGGTTGGAGATACGCAGTATTTT. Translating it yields CSARDLLAGEVGDTQYF.

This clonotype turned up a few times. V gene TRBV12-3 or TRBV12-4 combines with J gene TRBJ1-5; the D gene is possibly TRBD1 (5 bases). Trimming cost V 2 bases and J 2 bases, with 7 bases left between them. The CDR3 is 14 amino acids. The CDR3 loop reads CASSLFRGNQPQHF. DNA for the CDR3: TGTGCCAGCAGTTTATTCAGGGGCAATCAGCCCCAGCATTTT.

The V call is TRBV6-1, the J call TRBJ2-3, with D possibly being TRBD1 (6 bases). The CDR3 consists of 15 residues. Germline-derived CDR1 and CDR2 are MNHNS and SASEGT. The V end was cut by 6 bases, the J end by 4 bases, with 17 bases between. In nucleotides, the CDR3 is TGTGCCAGCAGCCAACAGGGTACGAGATCAGATACGCAGTATTTT. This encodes CASSQQGTRSDTQYF.